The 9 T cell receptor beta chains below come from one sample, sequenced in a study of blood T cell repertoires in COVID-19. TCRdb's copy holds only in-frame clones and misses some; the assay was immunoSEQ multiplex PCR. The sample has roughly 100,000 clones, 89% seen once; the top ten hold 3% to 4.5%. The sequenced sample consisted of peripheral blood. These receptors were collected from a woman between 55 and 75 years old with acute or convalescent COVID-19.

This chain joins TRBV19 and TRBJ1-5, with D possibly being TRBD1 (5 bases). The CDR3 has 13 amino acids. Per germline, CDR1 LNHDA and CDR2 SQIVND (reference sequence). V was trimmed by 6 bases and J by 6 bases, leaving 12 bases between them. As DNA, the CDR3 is TGTGCCAGTAGCCGCAGGGAGGGTCAGCCCCAGCATTTT. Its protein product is CASSRREGQPQHF.

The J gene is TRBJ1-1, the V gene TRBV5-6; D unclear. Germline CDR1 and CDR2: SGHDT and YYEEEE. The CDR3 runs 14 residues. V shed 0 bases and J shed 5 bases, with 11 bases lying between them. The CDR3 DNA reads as TGTGCCAGCAGCTTGGCCGGGGATGGGACTGAAGCTTTCTTT. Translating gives CASSLAGDGTEAFF.

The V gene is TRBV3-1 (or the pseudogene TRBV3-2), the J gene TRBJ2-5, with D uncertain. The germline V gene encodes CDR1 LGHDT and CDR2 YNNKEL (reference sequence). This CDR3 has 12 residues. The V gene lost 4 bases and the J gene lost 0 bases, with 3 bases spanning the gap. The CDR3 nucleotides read TGTGCCAGCAGCCCGTACCAAGAGACCCAGTACTTC. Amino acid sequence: CASSPYQETQYF.

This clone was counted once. The CDR3, as DNA: TGCGCCAGCAGCGCGGGGGCGCCCGGAAACACCATATATTTT. Its protein product is CASSAGAPGNTIYF. The chain has TRBV5-1 and TRBJ1-3, with a weak D call TRBD1 (6 bases). This CDR3 has 14 amino acids. Germline CDR1 is SGHRS and CDR2 is YFSETQ. Trimming left V 4 bases short and J 4 bases short, with 12 bases between. Using reference TRBV5-1 and TRBJ1-3 for the parts outside the CDR3, the full variable domain is KAGVTQTPRYLIKTRGQQVTLSCSPISGHRSVSWYQQTPGQGLQFLFEYFSETQRNKGNFPGRFSGRQFSNSRSEMNVSTLELGDSALYLCASSAGAPGNTIYFGEGSWLTVV.

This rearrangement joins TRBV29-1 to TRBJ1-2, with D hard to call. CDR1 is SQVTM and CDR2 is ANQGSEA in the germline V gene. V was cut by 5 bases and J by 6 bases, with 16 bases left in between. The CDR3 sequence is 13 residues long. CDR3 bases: TGCAGCGTTTTTCCCCCTAGTAAAGATGGCTACACCTTC. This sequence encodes CSVFPPSKDGYTF.

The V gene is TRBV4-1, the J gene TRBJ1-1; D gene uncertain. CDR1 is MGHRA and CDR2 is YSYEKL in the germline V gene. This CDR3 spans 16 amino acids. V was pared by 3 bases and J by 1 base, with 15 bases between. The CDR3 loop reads CASSHRSRLGNTEAFF. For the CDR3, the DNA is TGCGCCAGCAGCCACAGGTCCCGGTTAGGGAACACTGAAGCTTTCTTT.

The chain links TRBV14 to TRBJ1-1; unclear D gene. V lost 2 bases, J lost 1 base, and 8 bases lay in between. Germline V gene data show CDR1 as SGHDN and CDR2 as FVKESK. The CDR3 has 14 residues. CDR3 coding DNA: TGTGCCAGCAGCCAACTCCCACAGAACACTGAAGCTTTCTTT. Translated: CASSQLPQNTEAFF.

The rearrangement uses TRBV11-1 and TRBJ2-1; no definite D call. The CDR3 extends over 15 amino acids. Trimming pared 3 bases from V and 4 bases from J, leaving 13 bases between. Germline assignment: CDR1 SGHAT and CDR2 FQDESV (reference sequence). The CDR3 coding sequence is TGTGCCAGCAGCTTTGACTCTCGCGGTTACAATGAGCAGTTCTTC. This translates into CASSFDSRGYNEQFF.

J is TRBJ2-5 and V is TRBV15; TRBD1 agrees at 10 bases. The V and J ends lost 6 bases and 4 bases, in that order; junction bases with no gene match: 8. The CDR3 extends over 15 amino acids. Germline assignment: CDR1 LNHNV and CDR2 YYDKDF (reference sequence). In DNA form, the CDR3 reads TGTGCCACCAGTCCGGACAGGGGGGGATCAGAGACCCAGTACTTC. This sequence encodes CATSPDRGGSETQYF.